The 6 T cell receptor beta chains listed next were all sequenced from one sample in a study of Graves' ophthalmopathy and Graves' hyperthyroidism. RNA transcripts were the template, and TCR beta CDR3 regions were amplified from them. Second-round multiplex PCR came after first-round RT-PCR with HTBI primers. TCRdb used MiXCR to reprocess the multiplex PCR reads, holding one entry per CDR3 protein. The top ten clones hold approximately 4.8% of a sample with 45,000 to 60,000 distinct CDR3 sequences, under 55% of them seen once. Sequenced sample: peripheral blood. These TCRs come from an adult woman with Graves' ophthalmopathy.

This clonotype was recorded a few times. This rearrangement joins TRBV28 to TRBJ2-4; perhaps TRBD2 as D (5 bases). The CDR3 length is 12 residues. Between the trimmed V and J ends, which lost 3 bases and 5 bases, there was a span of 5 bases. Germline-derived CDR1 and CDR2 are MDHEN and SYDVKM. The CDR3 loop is CASSLEENIQYF. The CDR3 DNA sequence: TGTGCCAGCAGTTTGGAGGAAAACATTCAGTACTTC.

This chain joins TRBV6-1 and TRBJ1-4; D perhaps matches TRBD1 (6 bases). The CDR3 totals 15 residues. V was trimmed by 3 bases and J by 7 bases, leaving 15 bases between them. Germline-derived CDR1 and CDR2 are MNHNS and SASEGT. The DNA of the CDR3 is TGTGCCAGCAGTGACCTACAGGGAGGGGGTGAAAAACTGTTTTTT. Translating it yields CASSDLQGGGEKLFF.

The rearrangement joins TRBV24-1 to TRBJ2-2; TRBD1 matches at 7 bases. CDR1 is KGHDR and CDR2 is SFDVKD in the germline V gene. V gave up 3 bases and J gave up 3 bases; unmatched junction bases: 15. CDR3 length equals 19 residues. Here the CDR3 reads CATSDPRQGGIFDTGELFF. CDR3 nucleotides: TGTGCCACCAGTGATCCCCGACAGGGTGGGATTTTCGACACCGGGGAGCTGTTTTTT.

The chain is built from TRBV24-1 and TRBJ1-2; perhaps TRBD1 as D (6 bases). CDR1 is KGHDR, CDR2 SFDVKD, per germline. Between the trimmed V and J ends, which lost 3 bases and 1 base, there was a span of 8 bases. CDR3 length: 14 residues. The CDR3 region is CATSDTGFNYGYTF. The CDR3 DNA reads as TGTGCCACCAGTGATACAGGGTTTAACTATGGCTACACCTTC.

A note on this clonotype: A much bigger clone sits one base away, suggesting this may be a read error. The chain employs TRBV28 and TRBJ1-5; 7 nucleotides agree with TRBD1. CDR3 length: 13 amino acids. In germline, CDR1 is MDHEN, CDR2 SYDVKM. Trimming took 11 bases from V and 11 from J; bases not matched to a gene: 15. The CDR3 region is CAGGSRDRGSQHF. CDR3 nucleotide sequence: TGTGCCGGAGGATCCCGGGACAGAGGATCCCAGCATTTT.

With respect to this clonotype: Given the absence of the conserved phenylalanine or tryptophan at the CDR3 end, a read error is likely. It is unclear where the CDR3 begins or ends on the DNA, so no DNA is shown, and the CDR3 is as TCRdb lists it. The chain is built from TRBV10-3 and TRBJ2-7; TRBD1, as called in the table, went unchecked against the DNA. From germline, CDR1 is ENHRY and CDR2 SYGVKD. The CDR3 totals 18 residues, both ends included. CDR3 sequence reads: CAISEYPGTGGSPYEQHL.